The source of this T cell receptor (beta chain) is a study of blood T cells in healthy people across ages. A second PCR, run for about 7 to 11 cycles, used a sample-barcoded 5' primer plus a J-beta primer mix. TCRdb used MiXCR to reprocess the 5' RACE reads, holding one entry per CDR3 protein. The sample yields 1.5 million to 1.8 million distinct CDR3 sequences, about 42% seen once. With respect to this clonotype: The antigen remains undetermined.

The germline gives CDR1 SNHLY, CDR2 FYNNEI. The CDR3 extends over 12 amino acids. The V segment lost 10 bases and the J segment 13 bases; nucleotides outside the gene matches: 10. Study-wide points: Higher diversity, along with more naive CD4+ cells, distinguished long-lived donors from aged donors.

The sample was blood. This receptor was obtained from a woman aged 18-29 years in good health. The chain joins TRBV2 to TRBJ2-4; the match to TRBD2 covers 10 bases. CDR3 sequence reads: CATGTSERVQYF. The CDR3 DNA reads as TGTGCCACAGGGACTAGCGAGAGGGTACAGTACTTC.